This is a list of T cell receptor beta chains from one sample in a study of shared clonotypes between healthy human individuals. Generated by immunoSEQ multiplex PCR, the TCRdb table keeps only in-frame clones and is missing some. The repertoire has some 2.1 million clones, 90% to 95% of them found once; the top ten carry roughly 0.13%. The sample taken for sequencing was naive CD4+ T cells sorted from blood. These receptors all stem from a man between 18 and 29 years old in good health. The CDR3 runs from the conserved cysteine through the conserved F or W. The order of the fields is clone size, D gene, J gene, V gene, CDR3 DNA, CDR3 protein. A D gene is named only where the DNA matches it firmly. Some rows mark clone size as missing; the rest say once, few, many or name a class of expanded clone.

>.|.|TRBJ2-1|TRBV5-1
TGCGCCAGCAGCTTGGCCCAGCAAGGGTCCACTGAGCAGTTCTTC
CASSLAQQGSTEQFF
>.|.|TRBJ2-7|TRBV6-5
TGTGCCAGCAGGAGAGGAGATTACGAGCAGTACTTC
CASRRGDYEQYF
>.|.|TRBJ2-7|TRBV7-9
TGTGCCAGCAGTCCCGGGGCCTACGAGCAGTACTTC
CASSPGAYEQYF
>.|TRBD1|TRBJ2-2|TRBV10-3
TGTGCCATCAGTCAAGGACAGGGGGCCATCGGGGAGCTGTTTTTT
CAISQGQGAIGELFF
>.|.|TRBJ1-1|TRBV28
TGTGCCAGCAGGTTACCGGGACTTGATTTAAGACGAGCTTTCTTT
CASRLPGLDLRRAFF
>.|.|TRBJ2-5|TRBV2
TGTGCCAGCAGGCTCTCAGAGACCCAGTACTTC
CASRLSETQYF
>.|.|TRBJ2-5|TRBV29-1
TGCAGCGTTGACAGGGGTGGGGAGACCCAGTACTTC
CSVDRGGETQYF
>.|.|TRBJ1-2|TRBV7-2
TGTGCCAGCAATTCACAGGGTTCGTATGGCTACACCTTC
CASNSQGSYGYTF
>.|.|TRBJ2-5|TRBV4-2
TGTGCCAGCAGCCAAGAATTATTCTCGACCCAGTACTTC
CASSQELFSTQYF
>.|TRBD1|TRBJ1-5|TRBV7-2
TGTGCCAGCAGCTTCGACAGGGTAGGTCAGCCCCAGCATTTT
CASSFDRVGQPQHF
>.|TRBD1|TRBJ1-4|TRBV9
TGTGCCAGCAGCCCGCGGGGAGGGGGCTTTAATGAAAAACTGTTTTTT
CASSPRGGGFNEKLFF
>.|TRBD1|TRBJ2-7|TRBV6-6
TGTGCCAGCAGTTACTCGTTGGGACAGTACGAGCAGTACTTC
CASSYSLGQYEQYF
>.|.|TRBJ1-5|TRBV27
TGTGCCAGCAGAGTGGCGGGACACAGCAATCAGCCCCAGCATTTT
CASRVAGHSNQPQHF
>.|.|TRBJ2-7|TRBV5-1
TGCGCCAGCAGCTCGCAGGCTTACGAGCAGTACTTC
CASSSQAYEQYF
>once|.|TRBJ2-7|TRBV25-1
TGTGCCAGCAGTGGAGGGGGTGCCCACTACGAGCAGTACTTC
CASSGGGAHYEQYF
>.|.|TRBJ1-6|TRBV2
TGTGCCAGCAGCAAAGGGGTATCCTCGCCCCTCCACTTT
CASSKGVSSPLHF
>.|TRBD1|TRBJ1-1|TRBV28
TGTGCCAGCGGCTCCCCGGACAGGGCCACTGAAGCTTTCTTT
CASGSPDRATEAFF
>.|.|TRBJ1-1|TRBV30
TGTGCCTGGAGTAGGCTTCTGAACACTGAAGCTTTCTTT
CAWSRLLNTEAFF
>.|.|TRBJ2-7|TRBV6-7
TGTGCCGGCATCTTCTACCGGGGGACCTACGAGCAGTACTTC
CAGIFYRGTYEQYF
>.|.|TRBJ2-2|TRBV5-1
TGCGCCAGCAGCTTGGGGGCGGTGACCGGGGAGCTGTTTTTT
CASSLGAVTGELFF
>.|TRBD1|TRBJ2-2|TRBV25-1
TGTGCCAGCAGTTCTCCGGGACAGGGTAGCGGGGAGCTGTTTTTT
CASSSPGQGSGELFF
>.|.|TRBJ2-7|TRBV11-2
TGTGCCAGCAGCTTAGGAGGAAACCGGCCCTACGAGCAGTACTTC
CASSLGGNRPYEQYF